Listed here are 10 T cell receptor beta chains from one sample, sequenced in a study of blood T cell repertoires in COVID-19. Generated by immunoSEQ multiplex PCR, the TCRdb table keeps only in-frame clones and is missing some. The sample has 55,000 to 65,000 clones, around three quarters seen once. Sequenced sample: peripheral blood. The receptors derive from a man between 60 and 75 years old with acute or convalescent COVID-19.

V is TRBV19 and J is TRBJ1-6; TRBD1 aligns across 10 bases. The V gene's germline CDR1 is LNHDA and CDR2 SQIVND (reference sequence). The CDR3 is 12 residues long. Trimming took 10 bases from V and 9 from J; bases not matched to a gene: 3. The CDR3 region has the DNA TGTGCCACTAGGACAGGGGGTTCACCCCTCCACTTT. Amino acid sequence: CATRTGGSPLHF.

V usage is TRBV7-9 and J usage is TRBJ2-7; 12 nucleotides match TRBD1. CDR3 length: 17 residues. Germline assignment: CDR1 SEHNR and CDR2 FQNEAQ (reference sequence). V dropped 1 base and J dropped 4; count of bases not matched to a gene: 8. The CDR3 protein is CASSLGSRDRGPYEQYF. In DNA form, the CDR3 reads TGTGCCAGCAGCTTAGGTAGCCGGGACAGGGGGCCATACGAGCAGTACTTC.

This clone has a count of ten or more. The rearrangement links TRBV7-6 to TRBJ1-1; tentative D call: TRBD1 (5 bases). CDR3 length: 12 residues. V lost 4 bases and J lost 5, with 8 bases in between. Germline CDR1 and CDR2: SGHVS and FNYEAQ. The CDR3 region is CASSSRQTEAFF. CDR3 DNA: TGTGCCAGCAGCTCCCGACAGACTGAAGCTTTCTTT.

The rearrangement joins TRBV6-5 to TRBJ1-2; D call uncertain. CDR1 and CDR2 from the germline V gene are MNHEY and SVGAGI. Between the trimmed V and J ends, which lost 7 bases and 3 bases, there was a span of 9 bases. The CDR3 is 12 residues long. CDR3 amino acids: CASTNGDYGYTF. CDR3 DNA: TGTGCCAGCACAAACGGGGACTATGGCTACACCTTC.

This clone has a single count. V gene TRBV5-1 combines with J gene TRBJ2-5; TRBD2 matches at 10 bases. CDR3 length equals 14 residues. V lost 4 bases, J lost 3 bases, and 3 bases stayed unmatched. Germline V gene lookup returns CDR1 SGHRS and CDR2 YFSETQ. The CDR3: CASSISGGEETQYF. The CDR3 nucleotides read TGCGCCAGCAGCATCAGCGGGGGGGAAGAGACCCAGTACTTC. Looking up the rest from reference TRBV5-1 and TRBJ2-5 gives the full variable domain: KAGVTQTPRYLIKTRGQQVTLSCSPISGHRSVSWYQQTPGQGLQFLFEYFSETQRNKGNFPGRFSGRQFSNSRSEMNVSTLELGDSALYLCASSISGGEETQYFGPGTRLLVL.

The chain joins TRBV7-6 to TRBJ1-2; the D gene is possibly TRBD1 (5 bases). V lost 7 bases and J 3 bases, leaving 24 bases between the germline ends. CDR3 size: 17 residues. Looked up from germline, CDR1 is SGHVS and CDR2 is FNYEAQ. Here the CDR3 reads CASTFSGAKSRYYGYTF. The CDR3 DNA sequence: TGTGCCAGCACCTTCAGTGGGGCAAAATCCAGGTACTATGGCTACACCTTC.

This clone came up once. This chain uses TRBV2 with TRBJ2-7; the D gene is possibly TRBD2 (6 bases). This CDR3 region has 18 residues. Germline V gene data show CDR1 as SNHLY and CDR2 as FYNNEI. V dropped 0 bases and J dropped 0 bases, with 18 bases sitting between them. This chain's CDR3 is CASSEARAGRGRSYEQYF. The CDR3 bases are TGTGCCAGCAGTGAAGCCCGCGCGGGGCGCGGTCGCTCCTACGAGCAGTACTTC. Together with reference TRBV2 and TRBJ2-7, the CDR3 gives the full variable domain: EPEVTQTPSHQVTQMGQEVILRCVPISNHLYFYWYRQILGQKVEFLVSFYNNEISEKSEIFDDQFSVERPDGSNFTLKIRSTKLEDSAMYFCASSEARAGRGRSYEQYFGPGTRLTVT.

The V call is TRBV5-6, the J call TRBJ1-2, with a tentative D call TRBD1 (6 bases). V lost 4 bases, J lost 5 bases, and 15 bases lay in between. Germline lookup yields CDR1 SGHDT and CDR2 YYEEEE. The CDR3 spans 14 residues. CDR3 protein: CASSPGGGGYGYTF. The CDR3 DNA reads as TGTGCCAGCAGCCCGGGTGGGGGCGGATATGGCTACACCTTC.

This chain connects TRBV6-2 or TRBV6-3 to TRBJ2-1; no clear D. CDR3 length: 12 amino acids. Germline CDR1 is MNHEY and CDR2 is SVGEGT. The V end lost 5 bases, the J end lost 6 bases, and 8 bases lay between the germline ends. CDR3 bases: TGTGCCAGCAGTACCTACAGCAATGAGCAGTTCTTC. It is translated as CASSTYSNEQFF.

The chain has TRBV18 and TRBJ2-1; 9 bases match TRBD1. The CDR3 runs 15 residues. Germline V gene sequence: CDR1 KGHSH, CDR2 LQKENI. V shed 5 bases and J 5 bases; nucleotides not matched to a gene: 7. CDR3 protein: CASSSPGQGNNEQFF. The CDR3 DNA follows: TGTGCCAGCTCATCTCCGGGACAGGGTAACAATGAGCAGTTCTTC.